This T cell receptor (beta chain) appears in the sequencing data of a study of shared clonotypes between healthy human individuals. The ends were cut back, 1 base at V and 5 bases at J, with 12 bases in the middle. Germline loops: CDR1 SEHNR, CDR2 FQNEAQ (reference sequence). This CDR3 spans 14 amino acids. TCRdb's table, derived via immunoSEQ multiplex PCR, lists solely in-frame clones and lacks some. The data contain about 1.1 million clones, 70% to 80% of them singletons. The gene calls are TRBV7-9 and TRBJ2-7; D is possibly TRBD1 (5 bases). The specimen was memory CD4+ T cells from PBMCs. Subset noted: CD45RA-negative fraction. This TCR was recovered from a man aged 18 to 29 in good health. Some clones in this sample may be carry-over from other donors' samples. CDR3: CASSLGQGRNEQYF. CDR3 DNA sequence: TGTGCCAGCAGCTTAGGGCAGGGCAGGAACGAGCAGTACTTC. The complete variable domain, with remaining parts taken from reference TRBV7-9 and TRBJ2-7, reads DTGVSQNPRHKITKRGQNVTFRCDPISEHNRLYWYRQTLGQGPEFLTYFQNEAQLEKSRLLSDRFSAERPKGSFSTLEIQRTEQGDSAMYLCASSLGQGRNEQYFGPGTRLTVT.